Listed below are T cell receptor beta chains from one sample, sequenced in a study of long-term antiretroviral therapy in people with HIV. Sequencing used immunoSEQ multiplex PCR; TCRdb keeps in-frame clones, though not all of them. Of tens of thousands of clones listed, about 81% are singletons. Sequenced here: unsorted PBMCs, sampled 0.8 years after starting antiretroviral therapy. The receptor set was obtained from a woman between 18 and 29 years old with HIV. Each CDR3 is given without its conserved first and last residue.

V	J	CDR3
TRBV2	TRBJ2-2	ASSARSLGELF
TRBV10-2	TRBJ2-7	ASSSSGTVPYEQY
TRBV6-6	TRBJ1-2	ASAGTDASSRNGYT
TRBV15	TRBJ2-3	ATSRGAGAVADTQY
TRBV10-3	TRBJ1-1	AISEADIEAF
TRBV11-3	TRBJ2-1	ASSLAHSGTPEPF
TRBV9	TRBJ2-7	ASSPQAGQTYEQY
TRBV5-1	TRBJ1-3	ASSLDTYSGNTIY
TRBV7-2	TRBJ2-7	ASSLGSYEQY
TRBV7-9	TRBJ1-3	ASTLAGVRNTIY
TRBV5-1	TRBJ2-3	ASVGTSGTDTQY
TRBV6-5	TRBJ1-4	ASSYSGGPNEKLF
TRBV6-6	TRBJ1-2	ASSYSNYGYT
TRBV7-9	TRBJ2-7	ASSLGESYEQY
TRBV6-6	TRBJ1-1	ASSYHRGSEAF
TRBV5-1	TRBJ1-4	ASSLRGQATNEKLF
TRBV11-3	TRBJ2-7	ASSPGTSGSYEQY
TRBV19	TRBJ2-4	ASSPTGTGDIQY
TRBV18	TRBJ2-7	ASSPPASPHDYEQY
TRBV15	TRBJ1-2	ATSRDGNGYT
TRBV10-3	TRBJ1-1	AISDSRVSRGEAF
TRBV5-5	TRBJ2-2	ASSLAAARLRSNTGELF
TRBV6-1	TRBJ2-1	ASNRAGPYNEQF
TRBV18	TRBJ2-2	ASSPSTTDTGELF
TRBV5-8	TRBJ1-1	ASSLFRPNTEAF
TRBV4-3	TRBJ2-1	ASSQDWDDNNEQF
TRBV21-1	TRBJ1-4	ASSVSLGQCTTNEKLF
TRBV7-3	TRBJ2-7	ASSPRDSSYEQY
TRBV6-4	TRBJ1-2	ASSADGLRGYT
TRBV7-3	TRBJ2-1	ASSLTGGYEQF
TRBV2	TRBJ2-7	ASSPPVVGGKQY
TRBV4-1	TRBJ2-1	ASSQVLAGVGYNEQF
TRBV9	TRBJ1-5	ASSHGTDNQPQH
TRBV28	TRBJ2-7	ASSNGYEQY
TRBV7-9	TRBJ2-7	ASGLAGGVAY
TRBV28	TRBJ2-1	ASSFEFNEQF
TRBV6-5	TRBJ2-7	ASSYNRAYEQY
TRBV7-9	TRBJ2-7	ASSPRDRGPYEQY
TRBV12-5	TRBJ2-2	ASGYSDRGTGELF
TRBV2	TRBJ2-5	ASNAGMETQY
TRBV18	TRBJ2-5	ASSPGRETQY
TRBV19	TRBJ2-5	ASSISRTGVRKETQY
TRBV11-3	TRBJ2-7	ASSRGTSGTEQY
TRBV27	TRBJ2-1	ASSLLPGVAYNEQF
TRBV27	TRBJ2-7	ASMGGTYEQY
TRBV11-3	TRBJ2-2	ASSRDRGNTGELF
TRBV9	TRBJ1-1	ASSVEDRTEAF
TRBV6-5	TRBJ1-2	ASSYSTGVNYGYT
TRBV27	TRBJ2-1	ASRVIGQGAYNEQF
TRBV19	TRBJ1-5	ASSRPAGAGQPQH
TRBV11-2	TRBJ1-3	ASSATAGWEGTTIY
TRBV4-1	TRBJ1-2	ASSQETGNYGYT
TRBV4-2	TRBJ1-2	ASSQDRGGSANYGYT
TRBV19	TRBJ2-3	ASSTNRLPITDTQY
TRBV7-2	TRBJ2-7	ASSLLPYEQY
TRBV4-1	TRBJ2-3	ASSHAGTDFTDTQY
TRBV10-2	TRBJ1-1	ASSDRLGGTNTEAF
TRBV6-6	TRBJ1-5	ASTARGVESNQPQH
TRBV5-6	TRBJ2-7	ASSYGRLYEQY
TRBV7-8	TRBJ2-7	ASSLGRDYEQY